The clone carrying this T cell receptor beta chain has a count of ten or more. Its antigen is still unknown. Attachment of unique molecular identifiers to individual cDNA molecules was performed. MiXCR, applied by TCRdb to the 5' RACE reads, yields one record per CDR3 protein. The data hold 30,000 or so distinct CDR3 sequences, with 3% to 5% observed a single time. The source of the sample is a study of early T cells in non-severe SARS-CoV-2 infection. Across the whole study: The chains were unpaired, and the sequenced material was bulk RNA from unsorted whole blood.

Trimming took off 2 bases at V and 1 base at J, with 13 bases between the two ends. The CDR3 consists of 16 residues. Germline assignment: CDR1 SGHKS and CDR2 YYEKEE (reference sequence). Overall study findings and caveats: Matching against VDJdb likely underestimated virus-specific expansions, favoring anti-spike CD8.

The sequencing input was whole blood. The chain carries TRBV5-5 and TRBJ1-3; D is unresolved. This TCR was sampled from an adult who was a healthcare worker with PCR-confirmed SARS-CoV-2 infection or an uninfected control (not recorded which). The CDR3 here is CASSFEGSPSGNTIYF. The CDR3 DNA reads as TGTGCCAGCAGCTTTGAAGGGTCTCCTTCTGGAAACACCATATATTTT.